This is a list of T cell receptor beta chains from one sample in a study of blood T cells in healthy people across ages. TCRdb redid the calling of the 5' RACE reads with MiXCR, one entry per CDR3 protein. The table has 1.8 million or so distinct CDR3 sequences, roughly 43% seen once. Sequenced: blood. Receptors originate from a human donor in good health. The CDR3 runs from the conserved cysteine through the conserved F or W. The order of the fields is J gene, clone size, D gene, V gene, CDR3 DNA, CDR3 protein. The D gene is left open where the match is weak. A clone size is listed for some rows: how often the clone was seen (once, few, many), or a class if it is expanded.

TRBJ2-6 | many | . | TRBV7-2 | TGTGCCAGCAGCCCCAGCCGCGGGGCCAACGTCCTGACTTTC | CASSPSRGANVLTF
TRBJ2-3 | . | . | TRBV13 | TGTGCCAGCAGTAACCGGGGGGACAACACAGATACGCAGTATTTT | CASSNRGDNTDTQYF
TRBJ1-1 | few | . | TRBV9 | TGTGCCAGCAGCGTAGAGCCGGGGACGAACACTGAAGCTTTCTTT | CASSVEPGTNTEAFF
TRBJ1-2 | . | TRBD1 | TRBV13 | TGTACCAGCAGCTTGGCCTCCCAGGGGGCGGGTAATGGCTACACCTTC | CTSSLASQGAGNGYTF
TRBJ1-6 | . | . | TRBV9 | TGTGCCAGCAGCCTAGAGGCGGATTCACCCCTCCACTTT | CASSLEADSPLHF
TRBJ1-5 | many | TRBD1 | TRBV4-2 | TGTGCCAGCAGCCAGCACAGGGGGCTTTATCAGCCCCAGCATTTT | CASSQHRGLYQPQHF
TRBJ2-5 | . | TRBD2 | TRBV20-1 | TGCAGTGCTAGAGAGACTAGCGACGAGACCCAGTACTTC | CSARETSDETQYF
TRBJ2-7 | few | . | TRBV7-6 | TGTGCCAGCAGCGCCCGGGACTCCCCCACCTACGAGCAGTACTTC | CASSARDSPTYEQYF
TRBJ2-2 | . | . | TRBV4-1 | TGCGCCAGCAGCCAAGTCCGGTCCGGGGAGCTGTTTTTT | CASSQVRSGELFF
TRBJ2-4 | . | . | TRBV7-2 | TGTGCCAGCAGCTTAGGGCAGTCGAATGAGCAGTACTTC | CASSLGQSNEQYF
TRBJ2-7 | . | TRBD1 | TRBV12-3/TRBV12-4 | TGTGCCAGCAGCGGATGGACAGGGGAATCCTACGAGCAGTACTTC | CASSGWTGESYEQYF
TRBJ2-1 | . | . | TRBV20-1 | TGCAGTGCTAAGGGCCGAAATGAGCAGTTCTTC | CSAKGRNEQFF
TRBJ1-2 | few | . | TRBV29-1 | TGCAGCGGACTGGTCTATGGCTACACCTTC | CSGLVYGYTF
TRBJ1-2 | . | . | TRBV10-2 | TGCGCCAGCAGTGAGCCTATAGCGGGGGGCCTAAACTATGGCTACACCTTC | CASSEPIAGGLNYGYTF
TRBJ2-3 | few | TRBD2 | TRBV20-1 | TGCAGTGCCCTAGCGGGGGGGTCTAGCACAGATACGCAGTATTTT | CSALAGGSSTDTQYF
TRBJ2-1 | . | TRBD1 | TRBV5-1 | TGCGCCAGCAGCCTGGGGGACAGCCTCTACAATGAGCAGTTCTTC | CASSLGDSLYNEQFF
TRBJ2-3 | . | . | TRBV4-1 | TGCGCCAGCAGCCAGCTCGGGACTGCCAGAGATACGCAGTATTTT | CASSQLGTARDTQYF
TRBJ2-5 | . | TRBD1 | TRBV29-1 | TGCAGCGTTCAGGGGACCCCGGACAGGGCTGGGGAGCAGTACTTC | CSVQGTPDRAGEQYF
TRBJ2-1 | . | . | TRBV12-3/TRBV12-4 | TGTGCCAGCAGGCGGGGCGTTTACAATGAGCAGTTCTTC | CASRRGVYNEQFF
TRBJ2-7 | . | . | TRBV28 | TGTGCCAGCAGCCCATCTACGACAGGCTACGAGCAGTACTTC | CASSPSTTGYEQYF
TRBJ2-7 | . | TRBD1 | TRBV7-3 | TGTGCCAGCAGCGTAGGGACAGGGTACGACGAGCAGTACTTC | CASSVGTGYDEQYF
TRBJ2-5 | . | . | TRBV7-8 | TGTGCCAGCAGCTTAGCCCAGGGAGAGACCCAGTACTTC | CASSLAQGETQYF
TRBJ1-5 | few | TRBD1 | TRBV19 | TGTGCCAGTAGGGTCGACAGGGGGCGCAATCAGCCCCAGCATTTT | CASRVDRGRNQPQHF
TRBJ2-3 | . | . | TRBV11-1 | TGTGCCAGCAGCACAGCGAGGGGCCCTACAGATACGCAGTATTTT | CASSTARGPTDTQYF
TRBJ2-7 | . | . | TRBV7-9 | TGTGCCAGCAGCTTCCCATTATCAGGATCCCGGACAGCAGACTACGAGCAGTACTTC | CASSFPLSGSRTADYEQYF
TRBJ2-1 | few | . | TRBV9 | TGTGCCAGCAGCAAAACAGGGAACTCCTACAATGAGCAGTTCTTC | CASSKTGNSYNEQFF
TRBJ2-1 | . | . | TRBV12-3/TRBV12-4 | TGTGCCAGCAGTTTGATTCAGGCAGATCGGTCGTTCTTC | CASSLIQADRSFF
TRBJ1-6 | . | . | TRBV4-3 | TGCGCCAGCAGCCCCGCATCCCTTTCACCCCTCCACTTT | CASSPASLSPLHF
TRBJ2-6 | . | TRBD1 | TRBV18 | TGTGCCAGCTCACGTCAGGGGGCTTCTGGGGCCAACGTCCTGACTTTC | CASSRQGASGANVLTF
TRBJ2-7 | . | TRBD1 | TRBV27 | TGTGCCAGCAGCTGGACAGGGCCCTCCTACGAGCAGTACTTC | CASSWTGPSYEQYF
TRBJ2-1 | few | . | TRBV7-9 | TGTGCCAGCAGCTCTGGCTGGGATGAGCAGTTCTTC | CASSSGWDEQFF
TRBJ2-7 | . | . | TRBV7-6 | TGTGCCTGCAGCTTACAGAACAGACCTTCCTACGAGCAGTACTTC | CACSLQNRPSYEQYF
TRBJ2-5 | few | TRBD2 | TRBV5-1 | TGCGCCAGCAGCATAAAGACTAGCTCCCAAGAGACCCAGTACTTC | CASSIKTSSQETQYF
TRBJ2-7 | . | TRBD1 | TRBV29-1 | TGCAGCGTTGCCCGACAGGGGACCACCTACGAGCAGTACTTC | CSVARQGTTYEQYF
TRBJ2-4 | . | . | TRBV6-5 | TGTGCCAGCAGTTATATAGTCGAAGGGCCCAAAAACATTCAGTACTTC | CASSYIVEGPKNIQYF
TRBJ1-4 | . | . | TRBV7-9 | TGTGCCAGCAGCCCGGTGGAAGGGGCAACTAATGAAAAACTGTTTTTT | CASSPVEGATNEKLFF
TRBJ1-1 | . | . | TRBV12-3/TRBV12-4 | TGTGCCAGCAGTTTCTACTTCGGACGAGGGGCTGAAGCTTTCTTT | CASSFYFGRGAEAFF
TRBJ2-7 | . | . | TRBV10-3 | TGTGCCATAGAAGGGGTCACGCAGGAGCAGTACTTC | CAIEGVTQEQYF
TRBJ2-5 | few | . | TRBV20-1 | TGCAGTGCTACCATGGTAGCAGTGGCCCAGTACTTC | CSATMVAVAQYF
TRBJ2-2 | . | . | TRBV14 | TGTGCCAGCAGCCAAGATACAGGCTGGAACACCGGGGAGCTGTTTTTT | CASSQDTGWNTGELFF
TRBJ1-1 | . | TRBD1 | TRBV2 | TGTGCCAGCAGGCTACAGGGGACAAACACTGAAGCTTTCTTT | CASRLQGTNTEAFF
TRBJ1-4 | . | . | TRBV5-6 | TGTGCCAGCAGCGTGACCCTTGCAACTAATGAAAAACTGTTTTTT | CASSVTLATNEKLFF
TRBJ1-1 | few | . | TRBV29-1 | TGCAGCGTCTTAATGAACACTGAAGCTTTCTTT | CSVLMNTEAFF
TRBJ1-5 | . | . | TRBV15 | TGTGCCACCAGCCGCACAAATAGCAATCAGCCCCAGCATTTT | CATSRTNSNQPQHF
TRBJ2-7 | few | . | TRBV27 | TGTGCCAGCAGACACGGACAGCGCCGAACCTACGAGCAGTACTTC | CASRHGQRRTYEQYF
TRBJ2-5 | few | TRBD1 | TRBV20-1 | TGCAGTGCTAATCTGGAGAGGGGGCTCTACCAAGAGACCCAGTACTTC | CSANLERGLYQETQYF
TRBJ2-5 | . | TRBD2 | TRBV20-1 | TGCAGTGCTAGACCCCCAAGCGGGGGGCGGGAGACCCAGTACTTC | CSARPPSGGRETQYF
TRBJ2-1 | . | . | TRBV10-3 | TGTGCCATCAGCTGGGACATCAATGAGCAGTTCTTC | CAISWDINEQFF
TRBJ2-7 | . | . | TRBV28 | TGTGCCAGCAGTACCACCTTATATCCGGAGCAGTACTTC | CASSTTLYPEQYF
TRBJ2-2 | . | . | TRBV5-5 | TGTGCCAGCAGCTTGCGCCATACAGGGGACTCCGCCACCGGGGAGCTGTTTTTT | CASSLRHTGDSATGELFF
TRBJ2-5 | few | . | TRBV6-6 | TGTGCCAGCAGTTATGCGACCGGGTATCAAGAGACCCAGTACTTC | CASSYATGYQETQYF
TRBJ1-6 | few | TRBD1 | TRBV4-3 | TGCGCCAGCAGCCCCCGGGACAGCAATTCACCCCTCCACTTT | CASSPRDSNSPLHF
TRBJ2-4 | . | . | TRBV29-1 | TGCAGCGTCCGCCGGGCCGTATACAATGAGCAGTACTTC | CSVRRAVYNEQYF
TRBJ2-7 | . | TRBD1 | TRBV20-1 | TGCAGTGCTAGTAAAGGGGACAGGGGATACGAGCAGTACTTC | CSASKGDRGYEQYF
TRBJ2-5 | . | TRBD2 | TRBV29-1 | TGCAGCGTCGGGGGGCGGACTAGCGGCCTAGAGCAGTACTTC | CSVGGRTSGLEQYF
TRBJ1-2 | few | TRBD1 | TRBV7-2 | TGTGCCAGCAGCCGCGAGAACAGGGGAGGCTACACCTTC | CASSRENRGGYTF
TRBJ1-3 | . | . | TRBV10-3 | TGTGCCATCACCACAGGGATATCTGGAAACACCATATATTTT | CAITTGISGNTIYF
TRBJ2-7 | . | . | TRBV3-1 | TGTGCCAGCAGCCAAGACCCTCCCGACAGACTGGGGCACTACGAGCAGTACTTC | CASSQDPPDRLGHYEQYF
TRBJ1-2 | few | . | TRBV27 | TGTGCCAACTCGACAGGATTTAACTATGGCTACACCTTC | CANSTGFNYGYTF
TRBJ1-5 | . | . | TRBV20-1 | TGCAGTGCTAGACACTCAAGGAGAAATCAGCCCCAGCATTTT | CSARHSRRNQPQHF